One sample yielded the 13 T cell receptor beta chains listed below, sequenced in a study of monozygotic twins with inflammatory bowel disease. Each CDR3 protein gets one entry in TCRdb, which reprocessed the 5' RACE reads and gives no DNA. This sample's clone table lists about 450,000 distinct CDR3 sequences. Material for sequencing was blood. The receptor set was obtained from a human donor with ulcerative colitis or Crohn's disease, or a healthy co-twin of an affected twin (not recorded which).

The J gene is TRBJ2-5, the V gene TRBV7-9; TCRdb names TRBD1, which stays unverified in the absence of DNA. The CDR3 consists of 15 residues. Germline V gives CDR1 SEHNR, CDR2 FQNEAQ (reference sequence). The chain's CDR3 is CASSSMTGFVETQYF.

This rearrangement joins TRBV12-3 or TRBV12-4 to TRBJ2-5. There are 15 residues in the CDR3. The CDR3 loop reads CASSFRLAEQETQYF.

The CDR3 sequence is CASSSGVSVNTEAFF. The J gene is TRBJ1-1, the V gene TRBV18; the TRBD1 assignment by TCRdb is unverifiable without DNA. Per germline, CDR1 KGHSH and CDR2 LQKENI. The CDR3 sequence is 15 residues long.

The V and J genes are TRBV24-1 and TRBJ2-3; TCRdb proposes TRBD2, but this gene call is untestable without DNA. Germline V lookup: CDR1 KGHDR, CDR2 SFDVKD. This CDR3 has 17 residues. CDR3: CATSDLAGGRSTDTQYF.

The J gene is TRBJ2-7, the V gene TRBV6-5; TCRdb picks TRBD2, but there is no DNA to check that call. Germline loops: CDR1 MNHEY, CDR2 SVGAGI. CDR3 length: 15 amino acids. This CDR3 is CASSSGTSSNYEQYF.

The chain combines TRBV6-5 with TRBJ2-1; TCRdb picks TRBD2, but there is no DNA to check that call. CDR1 is MNHEY, CDR2 SVGAGI, per germline. CDR3 length equals 14 residues. CDR3 region: CASSYSPSANEQFF.

The chain links TRBV28 to TRBJ1-2; no DNA is available, so the TRBD1 call from TCRdb remains unchecked. Germline loops: CDR1 MDHEN, CDR2 SYDVKM. CDR3 length equals 16 residues. CDR3 region: CASRLEGTGVGYGYTF.

The chain recombines TRBV25-1 with TRBJ2-2; the D call from TCRdb, TRBD2, cannot be confirmed without DNA. From germline, CDR1 is MGHDK and CDR2 SYGVNS. The CDR3 has 15 residues. The CDR3 protein is CASSESSGNSGELFF.

The chain recombines TRBV3-1 with TRBJ2-3; TCRdb reports TRBD2, a call that lacks DNA to check it against. CDR3 length: 16 residues. Germline assignment: CDR1 LGHDT and CDR2 YNNKEL (reference sequence). The CDR3 here is CASSHRERGGQDTQYF.

The chain combines TRBV5-1 with TRBJ2-7. CDR3 length equals 12 residues. Germline V gene sequence: CDR1 SGHRS, CDR2 YFSETQ. The CDR3 region is CASSTIGYEQYF.

The gene calls are TRBV10-3 and TRBJ2-5; TCRdb's D call, TRBD1, is unchecked because there is no DNA. The CDR3 totals 13 residues. CDR1 ENHRY and CDR2 SYGVKD come from the germline V gene. CDR3: CAIRTGLGETQYF.

The chain couples TRBV6-1 to TRBJ1-3. CDR3 length: 13 amino acids. In germline, CDR1 is MNHNS, CDR2 SASEGT. CDR3 region: CASSENPGNTIYF.

The V and J genes are TRBV5-1 and TRBJ2-1; TCRdb outputs TRBD2, but without DNA this stays unchecked. Germline V gives CDR1 SGHRS, CDR2 YFSETQ. The CDR3 is 15 amino acids. CDR3 sequence: CASSLTSSGGNEQFF.